This T cell receptor (beta chain) originates from a study of blood T cell repertoires in COVID-19. Study-wide context: The cDNA or gDNA used as material had been derived from T cells, B-cell-depleted T cells, or PBMCs.

This clone turned up a few times. Study processing details: Scientists estimated how many nucleated cells there were by amplifying reference gene primers. This table comes from immunoSEQ multiplex PCR, and its TCRdb copy is limited to in-frame clones, with some not included. V and J calls and clone size come straight from that table; D and trimming were deduced from the DNA. This table holds about 280,000 clones, about 89% found once. This CDR3 spans 15 amino acids. The ends lost 4 bases at V and 7 bases at J; junction bases unmatched: 8. Per the germline V gene, CDR1 is SNHLY and CDR2 is FYNNEI. The TCR sequence derives from a man between 40 and 49 years old with acute or convalescent COVID-19. The chain has TRBV2 and TRBJ2-3; 10 positions agree with TRBD1. The sequenced material came from peripheral blood. The CDR3, as DNA: TGTGCCAGCAGTGTTGACAGGGGGCCCGCTCATACGCAGTATTTT. It codes for CASSVDRGPAHTQYF.